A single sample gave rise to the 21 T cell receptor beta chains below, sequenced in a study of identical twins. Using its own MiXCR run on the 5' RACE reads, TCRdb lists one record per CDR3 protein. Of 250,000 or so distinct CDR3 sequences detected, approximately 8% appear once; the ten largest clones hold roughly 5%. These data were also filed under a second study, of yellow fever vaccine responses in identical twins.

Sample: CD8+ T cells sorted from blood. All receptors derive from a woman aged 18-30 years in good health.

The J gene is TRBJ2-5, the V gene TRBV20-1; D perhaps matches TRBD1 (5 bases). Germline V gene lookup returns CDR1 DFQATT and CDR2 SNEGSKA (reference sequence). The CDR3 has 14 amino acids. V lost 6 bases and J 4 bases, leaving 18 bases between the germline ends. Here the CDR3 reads CSALRLPQGETQYF. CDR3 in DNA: TGCAGTGCCCTCCGCCTCCCCCAGGGAGAGACCCAGTACTTC.

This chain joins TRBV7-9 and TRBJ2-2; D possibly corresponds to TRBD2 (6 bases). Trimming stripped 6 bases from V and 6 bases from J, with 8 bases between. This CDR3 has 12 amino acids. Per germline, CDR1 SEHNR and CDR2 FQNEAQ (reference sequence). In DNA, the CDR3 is TGTGCCAGCAGGTCGGGAGCCGGGGAGCTGTTTTTT. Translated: CASRSGAGELFF.

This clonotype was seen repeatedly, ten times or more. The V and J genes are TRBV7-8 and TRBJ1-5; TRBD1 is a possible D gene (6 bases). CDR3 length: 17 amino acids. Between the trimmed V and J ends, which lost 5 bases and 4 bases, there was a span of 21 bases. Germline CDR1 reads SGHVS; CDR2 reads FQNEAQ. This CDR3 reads CASSQNRAPPGNQPQHF. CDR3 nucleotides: TGTGCCAGCAGCCAGAACAGGGCTCCACCTGGGAATCAGCCCCAGCATTTT.

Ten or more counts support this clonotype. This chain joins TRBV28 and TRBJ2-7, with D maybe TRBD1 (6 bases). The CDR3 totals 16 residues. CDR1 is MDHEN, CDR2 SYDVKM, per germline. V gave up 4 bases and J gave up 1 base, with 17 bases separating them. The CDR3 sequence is CASSSLRQGISYEQYF. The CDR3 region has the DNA TGTGCCAGCAGTTCGTTGCGGCAGGGGATTTCCTACGAGCAGTACTTC.

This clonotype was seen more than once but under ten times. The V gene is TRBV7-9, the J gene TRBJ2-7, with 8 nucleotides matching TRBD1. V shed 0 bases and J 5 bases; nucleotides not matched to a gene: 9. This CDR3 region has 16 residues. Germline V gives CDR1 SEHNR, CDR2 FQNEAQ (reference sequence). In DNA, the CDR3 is TGTGCCAGCAGCTTAGCGATACAGGGGGTTTACGACGAGCAGTACGTC. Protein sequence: CASSLAIQGVYDEQYV.

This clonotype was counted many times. DNA of the CDR3: TGCAGCGTTTACTTCGCGGACCAAAGCCACACCGGGGAGCTGTTTTTT. As protein: CSVYFADQSHTGELFF. This chain joins TRBV29-1 and TRBJ2-2; D is ambiguous. There are 16 residues in the CDR3. Trimming left V 5 bases short and J 3 bases short, with 19 bases between. Germline V gene lookup returns CDR1 SQVTM and CDR2 ANQGSEA.

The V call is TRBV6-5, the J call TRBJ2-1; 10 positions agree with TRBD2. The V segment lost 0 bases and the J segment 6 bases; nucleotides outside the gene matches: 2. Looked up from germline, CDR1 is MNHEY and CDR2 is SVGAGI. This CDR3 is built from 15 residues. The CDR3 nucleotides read TGTGCCAGCAGTTACTCGGCTAGCGGGAGCAATGAGCAGTTCTTC. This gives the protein CASSYSASGSNEQFF.

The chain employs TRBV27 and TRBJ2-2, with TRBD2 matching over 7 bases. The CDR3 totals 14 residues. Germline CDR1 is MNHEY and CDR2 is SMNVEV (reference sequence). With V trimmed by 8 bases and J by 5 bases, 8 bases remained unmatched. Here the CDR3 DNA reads TGTGCCAGCCAGGGAGGGGAGGGAACCGGGGAGCTGTTTTTT. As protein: CASQGGEGTGELFF.

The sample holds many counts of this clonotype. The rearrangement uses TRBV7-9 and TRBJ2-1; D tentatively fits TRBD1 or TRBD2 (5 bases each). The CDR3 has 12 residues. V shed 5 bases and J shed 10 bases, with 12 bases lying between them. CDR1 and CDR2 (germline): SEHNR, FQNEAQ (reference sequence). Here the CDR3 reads CASSQGTVEQFF. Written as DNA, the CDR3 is TGTGCCAGCAGCCAAGGGACCGTAGAGCAGTTCTTC.

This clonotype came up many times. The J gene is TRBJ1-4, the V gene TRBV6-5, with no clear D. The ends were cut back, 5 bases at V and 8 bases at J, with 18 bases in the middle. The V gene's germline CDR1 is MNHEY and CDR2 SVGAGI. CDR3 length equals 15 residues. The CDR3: CASSNTVSIGEKLFF. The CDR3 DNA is TGTGCCAGCAGTAACACCGTCTCTATCGGAGAAAAACTGTTTTTT.

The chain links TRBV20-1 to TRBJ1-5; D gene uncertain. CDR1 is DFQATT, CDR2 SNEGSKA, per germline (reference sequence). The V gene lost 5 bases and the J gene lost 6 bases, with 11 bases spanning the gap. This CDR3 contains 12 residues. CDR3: CSAPGGSQPQHF. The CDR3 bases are TGCAGTGCTCCGGGTGGGTCTCAGCCCCAGCATTTT.

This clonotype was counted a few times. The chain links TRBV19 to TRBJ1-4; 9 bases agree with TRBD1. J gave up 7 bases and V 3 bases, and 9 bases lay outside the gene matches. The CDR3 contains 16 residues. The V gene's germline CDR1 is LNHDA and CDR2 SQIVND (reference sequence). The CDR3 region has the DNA TGTGCCAGTAGTATCCTCGGACAGGGGCAAGTTGAAAAACTGTTTTTT. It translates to CASSILGQGQVEKLFF.

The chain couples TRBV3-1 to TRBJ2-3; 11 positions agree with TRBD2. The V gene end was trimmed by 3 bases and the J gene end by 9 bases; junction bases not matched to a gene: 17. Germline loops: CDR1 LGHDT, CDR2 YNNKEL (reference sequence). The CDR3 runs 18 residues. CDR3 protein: CASSQEGRAVSGRVTQYF. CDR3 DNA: TGTGCCAGCAGCCAGGAGGGAAGAGCGGTTAGCGGGAGGGTCACGCAGTATTTT.

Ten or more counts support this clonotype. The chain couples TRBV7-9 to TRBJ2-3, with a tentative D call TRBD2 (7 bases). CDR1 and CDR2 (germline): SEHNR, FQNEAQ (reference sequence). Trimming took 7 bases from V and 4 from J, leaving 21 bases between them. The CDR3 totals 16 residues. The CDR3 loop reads CASTPRSTGRADTQYF. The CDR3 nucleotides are TGTGCCAGCACCCCAAGGTCCACAGGGAGGGCAGATACGCAGTATTTT. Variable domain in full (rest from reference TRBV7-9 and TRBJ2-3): DTGVSQNPRHKITKRGQNVTFRCDPISEHNRLYWYRQTLGQGPEFLTYFQNEAQLEKSRLLSDRFSAERPKGSFSTLEIQRTEQGDSAMYLCASTPRSTGRADTQYFGPGTRLTVL.

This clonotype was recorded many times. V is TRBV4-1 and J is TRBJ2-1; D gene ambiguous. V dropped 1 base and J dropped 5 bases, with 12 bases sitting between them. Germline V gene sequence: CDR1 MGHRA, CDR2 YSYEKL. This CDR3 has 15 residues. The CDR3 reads CASSQVRFLNNEQFF. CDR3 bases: TGCGCCAGCAGCCAAGTTCGGTTTTTGAACAATGAGCAGTTCTTC.

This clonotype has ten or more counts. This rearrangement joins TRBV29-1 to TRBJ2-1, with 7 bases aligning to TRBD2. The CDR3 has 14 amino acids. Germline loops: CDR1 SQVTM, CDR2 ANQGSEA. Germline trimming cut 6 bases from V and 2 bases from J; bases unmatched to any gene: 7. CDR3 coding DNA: TGCAGCGTCCTTACTAGCGTAACCTACAATGAGCAGTTCTTC. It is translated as CSVLTSVTYNEQFF.

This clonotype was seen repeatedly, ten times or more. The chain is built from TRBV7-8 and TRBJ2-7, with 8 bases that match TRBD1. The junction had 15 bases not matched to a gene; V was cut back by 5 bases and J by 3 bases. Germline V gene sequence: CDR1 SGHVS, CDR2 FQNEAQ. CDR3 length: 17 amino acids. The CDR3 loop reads CASSQGAESLSIYEQYF. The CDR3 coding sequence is TGTGCCAGCAGCCAGGGGGCCGAATCCCTATCTATCTACGAGCAGTACTTC. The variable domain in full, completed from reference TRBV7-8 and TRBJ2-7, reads GAGVSQSPRYKVAKRGQDVALRCDPISGHVSLFWYQQALGQGPEFLTYFQNEAQLDKSGLPSDRFFAERPEGSVSTLKIQRTQQEDSAVYLCASSQGAESLSIYEQYFGPGTRLTVT.

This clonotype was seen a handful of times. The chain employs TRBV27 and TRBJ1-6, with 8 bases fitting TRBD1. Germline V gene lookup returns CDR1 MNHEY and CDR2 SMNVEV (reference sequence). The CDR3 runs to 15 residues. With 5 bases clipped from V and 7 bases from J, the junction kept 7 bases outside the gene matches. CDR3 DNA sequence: TGTGCCAGCAGTCACCTCCGACAGGGGAATTCACCCCTCCACTTT. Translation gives CASSHLRQGNSPLHF.

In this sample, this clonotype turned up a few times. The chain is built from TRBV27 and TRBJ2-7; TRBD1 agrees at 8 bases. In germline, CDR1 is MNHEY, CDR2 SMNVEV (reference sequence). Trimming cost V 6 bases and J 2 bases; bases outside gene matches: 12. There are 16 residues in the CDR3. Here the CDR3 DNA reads TGTGCCAGCAGCCTGGGAAGGACAGGGCTTGCCTACGAGCAGTACTTC. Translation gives CASSLGRTGLAYEQYF.

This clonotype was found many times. CDR3 region: CASSSRKLGYTF. For the CDR3, the DNA is TGTGCCAGCAGCTCAAGGAAATTGGGCTACACCTTC. The chain joins TRBV12-3 or TRBV12-4 to TRBJ1-2; D unclear. The CDR3 totals 12 residues. V lost 6 bases and J 8 bases, leaving 13 bases between the germline ends.

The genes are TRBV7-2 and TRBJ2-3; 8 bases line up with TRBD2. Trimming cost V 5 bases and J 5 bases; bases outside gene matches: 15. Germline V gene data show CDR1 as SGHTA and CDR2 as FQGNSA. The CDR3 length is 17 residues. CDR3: CASSTHLQGLAGDTQYF. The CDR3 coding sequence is TGTGCCAGCAGCACCCACCTCCAGGGCCTAGCGGGAGATACGCAGTATTTT. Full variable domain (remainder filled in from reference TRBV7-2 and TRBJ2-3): GAGVSQSPSNKVTEKGKDVELRCDPISGHTALYWYRQSLGQGLEFLIYFQGNSAPDKSGLPSDRFSAERTGGSVSTLTIQRTQQEDSAVYLCASSTHLQGLAGDTQYFGPGTRLTVL.